This entry concerns a single T cell receptor beta chain. What it recognizes is unknown. Both 60 Vbeta primers and 13 Jbeta primers went into the PCR. TCRdb's table, derived via immunoSEQ multiplex PCR, lists solely in-frame clones and lacks some. The sample records about 260,000 clones, more than 55% being singletons. These data belong to a study of cytomegalovirus exposure and HLA in healthy donors. Study results and limitations: A later analysis reportedly identified an Asian-associated ancestry cluster as carrying fewer N-insertions than the roughly 670-donor mean.

There are 14 residues in the CDR3. Germline-derived CDR1 and CDR2 are SGHTA and FQGNSA. Trimming took 2 bases from V and 3 from J, leaving 11 bases between them. Sample: PBMCs. The receptor was isolated from a female donor in good health and CMV-seronegative. The chain is built from TRBV7-2 and TRBJ2-7, with D unclear. The CDR3 coding sequence is TGTGCCAGCAGCTTATGGCAGGCCCACTACGAGCAGTACTTC. Translated: CASSLWQAHYEQYF.